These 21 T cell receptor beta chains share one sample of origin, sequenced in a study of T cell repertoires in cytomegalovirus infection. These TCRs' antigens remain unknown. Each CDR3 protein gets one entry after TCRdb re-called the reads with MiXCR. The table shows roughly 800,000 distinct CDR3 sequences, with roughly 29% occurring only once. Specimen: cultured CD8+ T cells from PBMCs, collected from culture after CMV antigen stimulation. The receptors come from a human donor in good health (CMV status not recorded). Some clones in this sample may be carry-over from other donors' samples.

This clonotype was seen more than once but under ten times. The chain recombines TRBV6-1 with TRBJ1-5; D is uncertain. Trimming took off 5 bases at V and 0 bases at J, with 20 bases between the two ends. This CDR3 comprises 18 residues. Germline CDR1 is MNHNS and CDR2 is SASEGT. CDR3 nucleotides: TGTGCCAGCAGTCTCCAAGGGAACCCAGCGTATAGCAATCAGCCCCAGCATTTT. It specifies CASSLQGNPAYSNQPQHF.

CDR3 nucleotides: TGTGCCAGCAGTTTCGGCCTAACGGACACTGAAGCTTTCTTT. This codes for CASSFGLTDTEAFF. This rearrangement joins TRBV12-3 or TRBV12-4 to TRBJ1-1, with D unclear. The V end was cut by 3 bases, the J end by 3 bases, with 11 bases between. This CDR3 is built from 14 residues.

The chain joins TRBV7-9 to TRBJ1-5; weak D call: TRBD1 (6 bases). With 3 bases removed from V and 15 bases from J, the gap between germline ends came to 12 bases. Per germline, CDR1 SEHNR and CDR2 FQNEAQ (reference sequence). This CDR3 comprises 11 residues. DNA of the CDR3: TGTGCCAGCAGCTTCCGGGACATTTGGCATTTT. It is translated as CASSFRDIWHF.

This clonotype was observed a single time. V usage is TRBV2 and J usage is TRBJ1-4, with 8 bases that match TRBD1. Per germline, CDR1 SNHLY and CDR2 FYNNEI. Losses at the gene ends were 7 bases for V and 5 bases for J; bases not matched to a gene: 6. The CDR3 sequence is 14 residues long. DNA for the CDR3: TGTGCCAGCACGATGGGACAGGTCAATGAAAAACTGTTTTTT. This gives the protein CASTMGQVNEKLFF.

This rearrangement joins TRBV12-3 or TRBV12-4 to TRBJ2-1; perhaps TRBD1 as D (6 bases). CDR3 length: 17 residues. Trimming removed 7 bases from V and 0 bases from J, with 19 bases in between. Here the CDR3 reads CASIPGHPLSSYNEQFF. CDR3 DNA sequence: TGTGCCAGCATCCCGGGACACCCACTCAGCTCCTACAATGAGCAGTTCTTC.

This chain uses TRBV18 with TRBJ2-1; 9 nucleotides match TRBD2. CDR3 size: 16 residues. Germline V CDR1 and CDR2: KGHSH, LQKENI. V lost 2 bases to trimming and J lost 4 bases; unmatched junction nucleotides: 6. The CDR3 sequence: CASSPTREGKYNEQFF. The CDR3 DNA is TGTGCCAGCTCACCAACGCGGGAGGGGAAATACAATGAGCAGTTCTTC.

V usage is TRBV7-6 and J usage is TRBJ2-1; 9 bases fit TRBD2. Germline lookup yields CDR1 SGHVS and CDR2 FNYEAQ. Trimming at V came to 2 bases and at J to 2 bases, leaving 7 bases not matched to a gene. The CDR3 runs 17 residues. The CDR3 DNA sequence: TGTGCCAGCAGCTTATGGGCTAGCGGGGACCCCTACAATGAGCAGTTCTTC. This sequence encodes CASSLWASGDPYNEQFF.

The CDR3 region is CASTKRISTGKDEQFF. CDR3 bases: TGTGCCAGCACCAAAAGGATATCGACAGGGAAGGATGAGCAGTTCTTC. The J gene is TRBJ2-1, the V gene TRBV6-6; 7 bases align to TRBD1. The CDR3 runs to 16 residues. V was clipped by 7 bases and J by 8 bases; unmatched bases: 17. Per the germline V gene, CDR1 is MNHNY and CDR2 is SVGAGI (reference sequence).

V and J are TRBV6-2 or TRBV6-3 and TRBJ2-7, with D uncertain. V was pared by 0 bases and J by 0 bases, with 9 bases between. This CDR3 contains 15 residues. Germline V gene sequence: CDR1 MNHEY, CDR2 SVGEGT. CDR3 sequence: CASSYSADPSYEQYF. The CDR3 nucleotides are TGTGCCAGCAGTTACTCGGCTGATCCCTCCTACGAGCAGTACTTC.

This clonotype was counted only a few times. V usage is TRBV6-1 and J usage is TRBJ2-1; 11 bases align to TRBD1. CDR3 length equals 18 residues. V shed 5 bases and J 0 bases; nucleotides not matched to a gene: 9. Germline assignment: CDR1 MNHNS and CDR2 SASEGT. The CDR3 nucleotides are TGTGCCAGCAGTCAGGACAGGGGGCCGTCCAGCTCCTACAATGAGCAGTTCTTC. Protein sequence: CASSQDRGPSSSYNEQFF.

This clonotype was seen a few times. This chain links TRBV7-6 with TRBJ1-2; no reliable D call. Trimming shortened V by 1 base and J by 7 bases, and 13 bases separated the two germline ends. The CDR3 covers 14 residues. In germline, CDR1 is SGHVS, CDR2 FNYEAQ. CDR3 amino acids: CASSLDEDLGGYTF. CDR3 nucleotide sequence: TGTGCCAGCAGCTTAGACGAGGATCTCGGTGGCTACACCTTC.

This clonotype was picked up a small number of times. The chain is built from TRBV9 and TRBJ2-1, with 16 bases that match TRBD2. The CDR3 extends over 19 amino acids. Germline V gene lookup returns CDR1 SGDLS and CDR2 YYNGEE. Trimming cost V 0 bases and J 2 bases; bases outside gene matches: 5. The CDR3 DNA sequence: TGTGCCAGCAGCGTAGAGGGACTAGCGGGGGGGCGTCCCTACAATGAGCAGTTCTTC. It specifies CASSVEGLAGGRPYNEQFF.

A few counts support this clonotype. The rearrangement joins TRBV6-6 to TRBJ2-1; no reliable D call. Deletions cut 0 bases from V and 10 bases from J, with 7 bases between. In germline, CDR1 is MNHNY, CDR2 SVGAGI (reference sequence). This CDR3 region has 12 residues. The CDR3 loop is CASSYSREEQFF. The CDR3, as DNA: TGTGCCAGCAGTTACTCGAGAGAGGAGCAGTTCTTC.

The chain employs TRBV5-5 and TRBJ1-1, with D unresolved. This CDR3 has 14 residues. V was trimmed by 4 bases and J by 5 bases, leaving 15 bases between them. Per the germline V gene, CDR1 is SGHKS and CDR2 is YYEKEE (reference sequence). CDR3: CASSLEWSGTEAFF. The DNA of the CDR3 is TGTGCCAGCAGCCTTGAGTGGAGTGGAACTGAAGCTTTCTTT.

Here the CDR3 reads CASSQLPQGGRGGYTF. The CDR3 nucleotides are TGCGCCAGCAGCCAACTTCCACAGGGAGGGCGCGGAGGCTACACCTTC. This chain connects TRBV4-1 to TRBJ1-2; the D gene is possibly TRBD1 (6 bases). The length of the CDR3 is 16 residues. V shed 2 bases and J shed 8 bases, with 21 bases lying between them. CDR1 and CDR2 (germline): MGHRA, YSYEKL.

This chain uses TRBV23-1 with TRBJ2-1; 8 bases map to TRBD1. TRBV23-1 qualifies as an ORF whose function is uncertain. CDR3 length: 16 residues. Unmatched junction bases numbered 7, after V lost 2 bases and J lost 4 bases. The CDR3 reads CASSQSPQGGYNEQFF. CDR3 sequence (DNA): TGCGCCAGCAGTCAAAGCCCACAGGGGGGATACAATGAGCAGTTCTTC.

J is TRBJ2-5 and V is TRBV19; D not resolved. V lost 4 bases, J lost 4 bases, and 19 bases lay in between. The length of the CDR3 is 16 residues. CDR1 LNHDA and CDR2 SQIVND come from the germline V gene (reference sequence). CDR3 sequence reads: CASSKGDKQSGETQYF. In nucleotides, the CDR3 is TGTGCCAGTAGTAAGGGTGACAAGCAAAGTGGAGAGACCCAGTACTTC.

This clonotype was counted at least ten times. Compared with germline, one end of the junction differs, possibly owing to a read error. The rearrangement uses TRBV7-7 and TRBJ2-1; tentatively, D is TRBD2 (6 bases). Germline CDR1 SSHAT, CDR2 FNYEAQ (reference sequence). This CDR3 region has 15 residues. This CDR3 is CASIVYGTPLDEQFF. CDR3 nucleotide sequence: TGTGCTAGCATAGTGTATGGGACTCCTTTAGATGAGCAGTTCTTC.

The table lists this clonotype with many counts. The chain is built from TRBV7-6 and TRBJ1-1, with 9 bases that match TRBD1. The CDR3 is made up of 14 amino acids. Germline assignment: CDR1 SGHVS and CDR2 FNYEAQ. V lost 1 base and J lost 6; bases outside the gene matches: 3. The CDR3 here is CASSLGDRAAEAFF. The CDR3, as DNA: TGTGCCAGCAGCTTAGGGGACAGGGCCGCTGAAGCTTTCTTT.

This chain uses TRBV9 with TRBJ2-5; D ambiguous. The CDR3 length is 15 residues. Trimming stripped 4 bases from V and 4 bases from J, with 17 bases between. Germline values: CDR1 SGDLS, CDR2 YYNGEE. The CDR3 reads CASSPSGNRGETQYF. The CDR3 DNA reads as TGTGCCAGCAGCCCCAGTGGAAACCGCGGAGAGACCCAGTACTTC.

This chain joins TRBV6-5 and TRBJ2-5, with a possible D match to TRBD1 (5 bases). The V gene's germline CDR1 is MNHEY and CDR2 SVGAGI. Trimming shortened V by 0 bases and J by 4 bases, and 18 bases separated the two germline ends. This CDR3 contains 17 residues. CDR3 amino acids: CASSYSGRARAGETQYF. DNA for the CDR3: TGTGCCAGCAGTTACTCCGGCAGGGCCCGCGCAGGAGAGACCCAGTACTTC.